The rows below give T cell receptor beta chains drawn from one sample of a study of blood T cell repertoires in COVID-19. Only in-frame clones appear in the TCRdb table, and some are missing; sequencing was by immunoSEQ multiplex PCR. Of roughly 230,000 clones listed, around 90% are singletons. The sequencing sample was made of peripheral blood. These receptors originate from a man under 40 with COVID-19, enrolled during active disease. The CDR3 runs from the conserved cysteine through the conserved F or W. The D gene is left open where the match is weak. The listing skips clone size in some rows; elsewhere it reads once, few, many or a size class.

CDR3,DNA,V,size,D,J
CASSLGLAGGSDTQYF,TGCGCCAGCAGCTTGGGTCTAGCGGGGGGCTCCGATACGCAGTATTTT,TRBV5-1,-,TRBD2,TRBJ2-3
CASSKGGLLNTEAFF,TGTGCCAGCAGCAAAGGGGGCCTCCTGAACACTGAAGCTTTCTTT,TRBV21-1,-,-,TRBJ1-1
CAWITGGFTKNIQYF,TGTGCCTGGATTACAGGGGGATTTACCAAAAACATTCAGTACTTC,TRBV30,-,TRBD1,TRBJ2-4
CASSLGRGQGNEKLFF,TGTGCCAGCAGCTTAGGGAGGGGACAGGGGAATGAAAAACTGTTTTTT,TRBV11-2,-,TRBD1,TRBJ1-4
CASSPAKDSHDLFTGELFF,TGTGCCAGCAGCCCCGCCAAGGACAGCCACGACCTCTTCACCGGGGAGCTGTTTTTT,TRBV9,-,-,TRBJ2-2
CASSPGGSRVETQYF,TGTGCCAGCAGCCCCGGGGGAAGCAGGGTGGAGACCCAGTACTTC,TRBV3-1/TRBV3-2,once,-,TRBJ2-5
CASSSSVRGNTEAFF,TGTGCCAGCAGTTCCTCAGTCCGGGGGAACACTGAAGCTTTCTTT,TRBV6-5,-,-,TRBJ1-1
CASSPPGGGKSQYF,TGCGCCAGCAGCCCTCCCGGCGGGGGTAAATCCCAGTACTTC,TRBV4-1,-,TRBD2,TRBJ2-5
CASSERLTGGTEAFF,TGTGCCAGCAGTGAACGCCTGACAGGGGGTACTGAAGCTTTCTTT,TRBV2,-,TRBD1,TRBJ1-1
CASSRDRGTKNIQYF,TGTGCCAGCAGCCGGGACAGGGGTACCAAAAACATTCAGTACTTC,TRBV7-2,-,TRBD1,TRBJ2-4
CASDRGRRTEAFF,TGTGCCAGTGACAGGGGGCGCCGGACTGAAGCTTTCTTT,TRBV19,-,TRBD1,TRBJ1-1
CASSRGLSPETQYF,TGTGCCAGCAGCCGGGGACTGTCCCCAGAGACCCAGTACTTC,TRBV7-9,-,-,TRBJ2-5
CASRLAGQGNSPLHF,TGTGCCAGCAGGCTGGCTGGGCAGGGGAATTCACCCCTCCACTTT,TRBV6-5,-,-,TRBJ1-6
CASSQGQGNGYTF,TGCGCCAGCAGCCAGGGACAGGGGAACGGCTACACCTTC,TRBV5-1,-,TRBD1,TRBJ1-2
CASSPGQGDFGYGYTF,TGTGCCAGCAGCCCGGGACAGGGGGACTTTGGCTATGGCTACACCTTC,TRBV28,-,TRBD1,TRBJ1-2
CASSPNAGTGLIEQYF,TGTGCCAGCAGCCCGAACGCCGGGACAGGGTTAATCGAGCAGTACTTC,TRBV5-5,-,TRBD1,TRBJ2-7
CASSLSGGGDTQYF,TGTGCCAGCAGCCTAAGCGGGGGAGGGGATACGCAGTATTTT,TRBV7-3,-,TRBD2,TRBJ2-3
CGSGNNYGYTF,TGTGGATCCGGGAACAACTATGGCTACACCTTC,TRBV28,-,-,TRBJ1-2
CAISESWADSNQPQHF,TGTGCCATCAGTGAGTCGTGGGCAGATAGCAATCAGCCCCAGCATTTT,TRBV10-3,-,-,TRBJ1-5
CASSLGLAGNRETQYF,TGTGCCAGCAGCTTAGGACTAGCGGGGAATAGGGAGACCCAGTACTTC,TRBV7-6,-,TRBD2,TRBJ2-5
CASSLGGWDTEAFF,TGTGCCAGCAGCTTAGGAGGGTGGGACACTGAAGCTTTCTTT,TRBV7-9,-,-,TRBJ1-1
CAWSTPGHQYGYTF,TGTGCCTGGAGCACTCCGGGACATCAATATGGCTACACCTTC,TRBV30,-,-,TRBJ1-2
CASTKTLGTEAFF,TGTGCCAGCACCAAGACTCTTGGGACTGAAGCTTTCTTT,TRBV6-5,-,-,TRBJ1-1
CATSDLAQGADRTF,TGTGCCACCAGTGATTTGGCACAGGGGGCGGATAGGACCTTC,TRBV24-1,-,TRBD1,TRBJ1-2
CASSITSGGTGELFF,TGTGCCAGTAGTATTACCAGCGGGGGCACCGGGGAGCTGTTTTTT,TRBV19,-,TRBD2,TRBJ2-2
CASSLEGQGAGQPQHF,TGCGCCAGCAGCTTGGAGGGGCAGGGGGCAGGGCAGCCCCAGCATTTT,TRBV5-1,once,TRBD1,TRBJ1-5
CASSPDSPPYGYTF,TGTGCCAGCAGTCCTGACAGCCCTCCATATGGCTACACCTTC,TRBV5-6,-,-,TRBJ1-2
CASNFGMGTGDEKLFF,TGTGCCAGCAATTTTGGGATGGGGACAGGGGACGAAAAACTGTTTTTT,TRBV5-6,few,TRBD1,TRBJ1-4
CAWTGSYGYTF,TGTGCCTGGACCGGGAGCTATGGCTACACCTTC,TRBV30,-,-,TRBJ1-2
CASSVGSGGTEAFF,TGTGCCAGCAGCGTAGGATCAGGGGGGACTGAAGCTTTCTTT,TRBV9,-,TRBD1,TRBJ1-1
CASSSPPGTGRSTDTQYF,TGTGCCAGCAGCTCCCCCCCCGGGACAGGGAGAAGCACAGATACGCAGTATTTT,TRBV7-6,-,TRBD1,TRBJ2-3
CASSLTSGGATDTQYF,TGTGCCAGCAGCTTGACTAGCGGGGGGGCAACAGATACGCAGTATTTT,TRBV9,once,TRBD2,TRBJ2-3
CASSLEVPKKGTEAFF,TGTGCCAGCAGTTTGGAGGTCCCAAAAAAGGGCACTGAAGCTTTCTTT,TRBV6-5,-,-,TRBJ1-1
CAWRDVGRPNYGYTF,TGTGCCTGGAGGGACGTCGGGAGACCTAACTATGGCTACACCTTC,TRBV30,once,-,TRBJ1-2
CAWSEGGGLNNEQFF,TGTGCCTGGAGTGAAGGGGGGGGATTAAACAATGAGCAGTTCTTC,TRBV30,once,-,TRBJ2-1
CATQQGGLDYSNQPQHF,TGTGCCACCCAACAGGGGGGGCTTGATTATAGCAATCAGCCCCAGCATTTT,TRBV10-3,-,TRBD1,TRBJ1-5
CASSPLGQGNEQFF,TGTGCCAGCAGCCCGCTGGGACAGGGCAATGAGCAGTTCTTC,TRBV7-3,-,TRBD1,TRBJ2-1
CASSLEGTGAFLNTEAFF,TGCGCCAGCAGCTTGGAGGGGACAGGGGCCTTTTTGAACACTGAAGCTTTCTTT,TRBV5-1,-,TRBD1,TRBJ1-1
CASSLTGGSGNTIYF,TGCGCCAGCAGCTTGACAGGGGGCTCTGGAAACACCATATATTTT,TRBV5-1,once,TRBD1,TRBJ1-3
CASTRQGGNQPQHF,TGTGCCAGTACAAGGCAGGGTGGGAATCAGCCCCAGCATTTT,TRBV19,-,-,TRBJ1-5
CASRPGQVYGYTF,TGTGCCAGTAGACCGGGACAGGTCTATGGCTACACCTTC,TRBV19,-,TRBD1,TRBJ1-2
CASSLKGAGNQPQHF,TGTGCCAGCAGCTTGAAGGGGGCTGGCAATCAGCCCCAGCATTTT,TRBV5-6,-,TRBD1,TRBJ1-5
CASSSRTAWQETQYF,TGTGCCAGCAGTTCAAGGACAGCATGGCAGGAGACCCAGTACTTC,TRBV27,-,-,TRBJ2-5
CSVGGRQNTEAFF,TGCAGCGTCGGGGGGAGACAAAACACTGAAGCTTTCTTT,TRBV29-1,-,-,TRBJ1-1
CASSEAQAVEGYTF,TGTGCCAGCAGTGAAGCACAGGCGGTGGAGGGCTACACCTTC,TRBV2,once,-,TRBJ1-2
CASSSTSPNYGYTF,TGTGCCAGCAGCTCCACTTCGCCTAACTATGGCTACACCTTC,TRBV7-9,-,-,TRBJ1-2
CASSLDRLYGYTF,TGTGCCAGCAGTCTCGACAGGCTCTATGGCTACACCTTC,TRBV7-2,-,-,TRBJ1-2
CASKLSDSPLHF,TGTGCCAGCAAACTGAGTGATTCACCCCTCCACTTT,TRBV2,-,-,TRBJ1-6
CASSERLAGGYNEQFF,TGTGCCAGCAGTGAAAGATTAGCGGGGGGGTACAATGAGCAGTTCTTC,TRBV2,-,TRBD2,TRBJ2-1
CASSLQGSDGYTF,TGCGCCAGCAGCTTGCAAGGGAGTGATGGCTACACCTTC,TRBV5-1,-,-,TRBJ1-2
CASSVGGVRPQHF,TGTGCCAGCAGCGTTGGAGGGGTCAGGCCCCAGCATTTT,TRBV5-5,-,-,TRBJ1-5
CASSLRGQGNYGYTF,TGTGCCAGCAGCCTCAGGGGACAGGGGAACTATGGCTACACCTTC,TRBV3-1/TRBV3-2,-,TRBD1,TRBJ1-2
CASSSDLDSPLHF,TGTGCCAGCAGCTCGGACTTAGATTCACCCCTCCACTTT,TRBV7-2,-,-,TRBJ1-6
CASSLKGTGDVSPLHF,TGCGCCAGCAGCTTGAAAGGGACAGGGGACGTTTCACCCCTCCACTTT,TRBV5-1,few,TRBD1,TRBJ1-6
CASSASGGTDTQYF,TGTGCCAGCAGTGCCAGCGGGGGCACAGATACGCAGTATTTT,TRBV9,-,TRBD2,TRBJ2-3